These 24 T cell receptor beta chains were all obtained from the same sample, sequenced in a study of cytomegalovirus exposure and HLA in healthy donors. Primers included in the PCR were 60 Vbeta and 13 Jbeta primers. Sequenced by immunoSEQ multiplex PCR; TCRdb stores in-frame clones only, minus some. The table has roughly 120,000 clones, around 70% seen once; the top ten hold 1.6%. Sample: PBMCs. Receptors were obtained from a young woman in good health and CMV-seronegative.

Only a few counts were recorded for this clone. V usage is TRBV19 and J usage is TRBJ1-1; unclear D gene. The CDR3 has 14 amino acids. Trimming took off 3 bases at V and 1 base at J, with 9 bases between the two ends. Germline loops: CDR1 LNHDA, CDR2 SQIVND (reference sequence). CDR3 coding DNA: TGTGCCAGTAGTATTGGAGGGCGGAACACTGAAGCTTTCTTT. Encoded protein: CASSIGGRNTEAFF.

As to this clone: The same CDR3 can be traced to other DNA sequences in this sample. The chain combines TRBV5-1 with TRBJ1-2; 9 positions match TRBD1. The CDR3 is 15 residues long. Germline CDR1 and CDR2: SGHRS and YFSETQ. With 4 bases clipped from V and 1 base from J, the junction kept 5 bases outside the gene matches. CDR3: CASSPGQGINYGYTF. The CDR3 nucleotides read TGCGCCAGCAGCCCGGGACAGGGAATTAACTATGGCTACACCTTC.

This clone was seen a few times. The J gene is TRBJ1-4, the V gene TRBV5-1; 7 bases are shared with TRBD1. The CDR3 has 15 amino acids. Germline assignment: CDR1 SGHRS and CDR2 YFSETQ. V was pared by 0 bases and J by 6 bases, with 5 bases of the junction left unmatched. CDR3: CASSLEAGGYEKLFF. Here the CDR3 DNA reads TGCGCCAGCAGCTTGGAGGCAGGGGGTTATGAAAAACTGTTTTTT.

The V and J genes are TRBV5-4 and TRBJ2-3; D may be TRBD2 (7 bases). This CDR3 contains 16 residues. The ends were cut back, 7 bases at V and 4 bases at J, with 22 bases in the middle. Germline CDR1 SGHNT, CDR2 YYREEE (reference sequence). In nucleotides, the CDR3 is TGTGCCAGCGGACCGAAATTGGGGGGGCTATCAGATACGCAGTATTTT. It translates to CASGPKLGGLSDTQYF.

This chain links TRBV9 with TRBJ1-5; TRBD1 matches 7 bases. This CDR3 is 14 amino acids long. V trimming: 2 bases; J trimming: 2 bases; junction bases outside the gene matches: 1. Germline loops: CDR1 SGDLS, CDR2 YYNGEE. The CDR3 spells CASSVGTGNQPQHF. CDR3 in DNA: TGTGCCAGCAGCGTTGGGACAGGCAATCAGCCCCAGCATTTT. Full variable domain (missing parts from reference TRBV9 and TRBJ1-5): DSGVTQTPKHLITATGQRVTLRCSPRSGDLSVYWYQQSLDQGLQFLIQYYNGEERAKGNILERFSAQQFPDLHSELNLSSLELGDSALYFCASSVGTGNQPQHFGDGTRLSIL.

The DNA of the CDR3 is TGTGCCAGCAGCCCGGACAGGTTAGGGAACACTGAAGCTTTCTTT. Protein: CASSPDRLGNTEAFF. The chain recombines TRBV7-9 with TRBJ1-1; TRBD1 matches at 7 bases. This CDR3 comprises 15 residues. Germline CDR1 is SEHNR and CDR2 is FQNEAQ (reference sequence). V was pared by 5 bases and J by 1 base, with 7 bases of the junction left unmatched.

V and J are TRBV25-1 and TRBJ1-5; TRBD1 matches at 8 bases. V lost 3 bases and J lost 4; bases outside the gene matches: 2. CDR3 length equals 14 residues. Germline-derived CDR1 and CDR2 are MGHDK and SYGVNS. The CDR3 loop is CASSDWTGNQPQHF. In DNA, the CDR3 is TGTGCCAGCAGTGATTGGACAGGGAATCAGCCCCAGCATTTT.

The chain carries TRBV7-2 and TRBJ1-1; no firm D call. V was shortened by 1 base and J by 6 bases, with 9 bases between the two germline ends. The CDR3 runs 13 residues. Germline CDR1 SGHTA, CDR2 FQGNSA. CDR3 amino acids: CASSLDSVSEAFF. CDR3 coding DNA: TGTGCCAGCAGCTTAGATAGTGTTTCTGAAGCTTTCTTT.

The J gene is TRBJ2-7, the V gene TRBV6-5; the match to TRBD1 covers 7 bases. The junction had 9 bases not matched to a gene; V was cut back by 5 bases and J by 2 bases. The CDR3 runs 15 residues. CDR1 is MNHEY and CDR2 is SVGAGI in the germline V gene. The CDR3: CASSRLPTGTYEQYF. Written as DNA, the CDR3 is TGTGCCAGCAGTAGACTCCCGACAGGGACCTACGAGCAGTACTTC.

This clone was picked up a small number of times. V gene TRBV29-1 combines with J gene TRBJ2-2; D remains ambiguous. Per the germline V gene, CDR1 is SQVTM and CDR2 is ANQGSEA. CDR3 length: 12 residues. The V end lost 6 bases, the J end lost 4 bases, and 9 bases lay between the germline ends. Written as DNA, the CDR3 is TGCAGCGTGCGGCAGACCACCGGGGAGCTGTTTTTT. Residues: CSVRQTTGELFF.

The chain has TRBV28 and TRBJ1-2, with a tentative D call TRBD1 (6 bases). V lost 5 bases and J lost 4, with 14 bases in between. The CDR3 covers 14 residues. Germline V gene lookup returns CDR1 MDHEN and CDR2 SYDVKM. CDR3 loop: CASSQGQLSYGYTF. As DNA, the CDR3 is TGTGCCAGCAGTCAGGGACAACTCAGCTATGGCTACACCTTC.

The chain combines TRBV14 with TRBJ2-3; D gene unclear. Germline CDR1 and CDR2: SGHDN and FVKESK. Trimming took off 4 bases at V and 11 bases at J, with 13 bases between the two ends. There are 12 residues in the CDR3. The CDR3 sequence: CASSPDWLGQYF. The CDR3 bases are TGTGCCAGCAGCCCTGACTGGTTGGGGCAGTATTTT.

The rearrangement joins TRBV5-4 to TRBJ2-7; D is unclear. Germline V gives CDR1 SGHNT, CDR2 YYREEE (reference sequence). V was trimmed by 3 bases and J by 0 bases, leaving 4 bases between them. The CDR3 spans 12 residues. The CDR3 bases are TGTGCCAGCAGCTCTACCTCCTACGAGCAGTACTTC. Translating gives CASSSTSYEQYF.

The chain has TRBV6-5 and TRBJ2-7, with 8 bases that match TRBD1. Trimming cost V 5 bases and J 8 bases; bases outside gene matches: 14. CDR1 is MNHEY, CDR2 SVGAGI, per germline. The CDR3 totals 15 residues. The DNA of the CDR3 is TGTGCCAGCAGTACATCCCCCGGGACAGGTTTCAAGCAGTACTTC. It codes for CASSTSPGTGFKQYF.

CDR3: CASTWTVIMNTEAFF. The CDR3 nucleotides are TGTGCCAGCACTTGGACAGTTATCATGAACACTGAAGCTTTCTTT. The rearrangement links TRBV2 to TRBJ1-1; possible D gene TRBD1, 6 bases. V was trimmed by 7 bases and J by 0 bases, leaving 15 bases between them. The CDR3 totals 15 residues. Germline V gene sequence: CDR1 SNHLY, CDR2 FYNNEI.

This clone was detected only once. The CDR3 region has the DNA TGTGCCAGCAGTTTAGGGGGGGCTTTTCAGCCCCAGCATTTT. It codes for CASSLGGAFQPQHF. The chain carries TRBV28 and TRBJ1-5; D might be TRBD1 (6 bases). Germline V gives CDR1 MDHEN, CDR2 SYDVKM. Deletions cut 2 bases from V and 6 bases from J, with 11 bases between. There are 14 residues in the CDR3.

This clone was seen once. The rearrangement joins TRBV10-1 to TRBJ2-7; D is unclear. Trimming removed 4 bases at V and 2 bases at J, with 12 bases between. The CDR3 is made up of 14 amino acids. Germline V gives CDR1 WNHNN, CDR2 SYGVQD (reference sequence). CDR3 protein: CASSVKSFPYEQYF. Here the CDR3 DNA reads TGCGCCAGCAGTGTAAAGAGTTTCCCCTACGAGCAGTACTTC.

The genes are TRBV6-4 and TRBJ2-2; D is unclear. The ends were cut back, 2 bases at V and 0 bases at J, with 7 bases in the middle. This CDR3 has 15 residues. CDR1 and CDR2 from the germline V gene are MRHNA and SNTAGT. CDR3 in DNA: TGTGCCAGCAGTGACGGGCAATCGAACACCGGGGAGCTGTTTTTT. Translating it yields CASSDGQSNTGELFF.

The chain links TRBV10-3 to TRBJ1-2, with 7 bases lining up with TRBD1. CDR3 length: 17 amino acids. V gave up 4 bases and J gave up 2 bases; unmatched junction bases: 13. Germline V gene data show CDR1 as ENHRY and CDR2 as SYGVKD. For the CDR3, the DNA is TGTGCCATCAGTGCAACCGGGACAGTTTTACGAAACTATGGCTACACCTTC. This codes for CAISATGTVLRNYGYTF.

The chain carries TRBV7-6 and TRBJ2-7; TRBD1 matches 8 bases. V lost 1 base to trimming and J lost 2 bases; unmatched junction nucleotides: 7. This CDR3 has 16 residues. In germline, CDR1 is SGHVS, CDR2 FNYEAQ. In DNA form, the CDR3 reads TGTGCCAGCAGCTTAGACGACAGGGGCTCTACCTACGAGCAGTACTTC. Encoded protein: CASSLDDRGSTYEQYF.

The chain employs TRBV6-1 and TRBJ1-1, with a weak D call TRBD1 (6 bases). Between the trimmed V and J ends, which lost 7 bases and 3 bases, there was a span of 6 bases. Germline CDR1 reads MNHNS; CDR2 reads SASEGT. The CDR3 extends over 11 amino acids. The CDR3 nucleotides are TGTGCCAGCACAGGGGACACTGAAGCTTTCTTT. Amino acid sequence: CASTGDTEAFF.

The chain employs TRBV4-2 and TRBJ1-2, with 7 nucleotides matching TRBD1. Looked up from germline, CDR1 is LGHNA and CDR2 is YNFKEQ. The CDR3 is 14 amino acids. V gave up 4 bases and J gave up 4 bases; unmatched junction bases: 6. The CDR3 sequence is CASSPEGAGYGYTF. The CDR3, as DNA: TGTGCCAGCAGCCCGGAGGGGGCCGGCTATGGCTACACCTTC.

The V call is TRBV6-5, the J call TRBJ2-1, with D perhaps matching TRBD1 (6 bases). Deletions cut 5 bases from V and 3 bases from J, with 8 bases between. The germline CDR1 and CDR2 sequences are MNHEY and SVGAGI. The CDR3 has 13 amino acids. For the CDR3, the DNA is TGTGCCAGCAGTCAGGACAGCTACAATGAGCAGTTCTTC. Protein product: CASSQDSYNEQFF.

This clone was counted only a few times. The chain links TRBV7-9 to TRBJ1-5, with D maybe TRBD1 (6 bases). The CDR3 runs to 12 residues. Trimming stripped 5 bases from V and 4 bases from J, with 6 bases between. Germline values: CDR1 SEHNR, CDR2 FQNEAQ (reference sequence). The CDR3 DNA reads TGTGCCAGCAGCACAGGGAATCAGCCCCAGCATTTT. Translated, it gives CASSTGNQPQHF.